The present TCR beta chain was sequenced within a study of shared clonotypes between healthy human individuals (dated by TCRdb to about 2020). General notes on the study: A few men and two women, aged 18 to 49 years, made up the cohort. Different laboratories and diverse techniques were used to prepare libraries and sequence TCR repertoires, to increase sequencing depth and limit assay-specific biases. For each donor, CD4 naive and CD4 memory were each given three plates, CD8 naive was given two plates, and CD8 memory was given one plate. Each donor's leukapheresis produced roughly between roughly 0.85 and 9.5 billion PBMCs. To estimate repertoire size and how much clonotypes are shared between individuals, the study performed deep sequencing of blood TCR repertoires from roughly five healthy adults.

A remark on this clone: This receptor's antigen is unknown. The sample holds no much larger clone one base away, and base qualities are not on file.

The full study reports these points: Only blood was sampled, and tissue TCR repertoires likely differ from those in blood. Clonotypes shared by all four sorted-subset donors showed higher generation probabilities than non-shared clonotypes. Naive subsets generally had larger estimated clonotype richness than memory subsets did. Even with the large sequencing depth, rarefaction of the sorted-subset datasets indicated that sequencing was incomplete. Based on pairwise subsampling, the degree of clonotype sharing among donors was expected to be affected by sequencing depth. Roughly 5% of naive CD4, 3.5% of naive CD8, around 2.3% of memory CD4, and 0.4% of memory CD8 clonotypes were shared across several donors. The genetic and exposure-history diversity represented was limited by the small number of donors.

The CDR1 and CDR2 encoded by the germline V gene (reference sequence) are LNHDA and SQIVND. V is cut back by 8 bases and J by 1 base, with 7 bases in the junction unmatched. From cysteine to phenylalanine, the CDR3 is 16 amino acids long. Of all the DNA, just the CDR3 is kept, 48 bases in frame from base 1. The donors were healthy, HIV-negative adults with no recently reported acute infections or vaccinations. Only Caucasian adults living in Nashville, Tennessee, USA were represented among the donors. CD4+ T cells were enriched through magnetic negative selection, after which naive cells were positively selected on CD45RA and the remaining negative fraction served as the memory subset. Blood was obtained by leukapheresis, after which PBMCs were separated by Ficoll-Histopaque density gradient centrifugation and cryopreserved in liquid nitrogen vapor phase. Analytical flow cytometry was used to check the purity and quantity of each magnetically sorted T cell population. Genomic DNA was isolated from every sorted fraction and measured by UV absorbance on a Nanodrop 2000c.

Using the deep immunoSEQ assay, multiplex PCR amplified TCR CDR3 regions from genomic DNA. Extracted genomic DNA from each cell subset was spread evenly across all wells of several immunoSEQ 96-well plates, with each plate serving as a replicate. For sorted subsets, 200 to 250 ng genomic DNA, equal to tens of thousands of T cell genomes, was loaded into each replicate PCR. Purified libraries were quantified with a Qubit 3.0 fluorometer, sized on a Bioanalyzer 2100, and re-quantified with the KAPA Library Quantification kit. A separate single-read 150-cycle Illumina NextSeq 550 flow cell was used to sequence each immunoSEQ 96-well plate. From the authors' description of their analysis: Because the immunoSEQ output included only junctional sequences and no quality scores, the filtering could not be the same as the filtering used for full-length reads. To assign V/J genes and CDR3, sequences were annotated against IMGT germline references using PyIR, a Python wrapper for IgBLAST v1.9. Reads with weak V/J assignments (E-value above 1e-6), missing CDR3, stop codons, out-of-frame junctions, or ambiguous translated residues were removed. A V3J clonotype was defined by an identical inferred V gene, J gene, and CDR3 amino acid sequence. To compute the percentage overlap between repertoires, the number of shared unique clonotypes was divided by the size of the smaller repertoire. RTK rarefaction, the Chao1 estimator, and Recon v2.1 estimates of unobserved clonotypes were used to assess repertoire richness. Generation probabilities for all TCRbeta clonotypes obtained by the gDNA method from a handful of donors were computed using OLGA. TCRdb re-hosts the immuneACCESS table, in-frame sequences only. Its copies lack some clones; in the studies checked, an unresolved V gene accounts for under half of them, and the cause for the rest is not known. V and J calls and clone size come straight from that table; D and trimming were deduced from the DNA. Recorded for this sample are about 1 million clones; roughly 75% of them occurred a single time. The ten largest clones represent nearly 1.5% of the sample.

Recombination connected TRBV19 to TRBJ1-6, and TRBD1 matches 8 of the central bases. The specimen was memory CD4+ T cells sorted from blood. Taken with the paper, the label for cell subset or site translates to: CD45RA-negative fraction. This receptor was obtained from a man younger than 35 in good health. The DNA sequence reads TGTGCCAGTTCAGCAGGGGGCGCGTCCTATAATTCACCCCTCCACTTT. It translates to CASSAGGASYNSPLHF. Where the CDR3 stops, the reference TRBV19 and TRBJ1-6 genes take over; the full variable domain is DGGITQSPKYLFRKEGQNVTLSCEQNLNHDAMYWYRQDPGQGLRLIYYSQIVNDFQKGDIAEGYSVSREKKESFPLTVTSAQKNPTAFYLCASSAGGASYNSPLHFGNGTRLTVT.